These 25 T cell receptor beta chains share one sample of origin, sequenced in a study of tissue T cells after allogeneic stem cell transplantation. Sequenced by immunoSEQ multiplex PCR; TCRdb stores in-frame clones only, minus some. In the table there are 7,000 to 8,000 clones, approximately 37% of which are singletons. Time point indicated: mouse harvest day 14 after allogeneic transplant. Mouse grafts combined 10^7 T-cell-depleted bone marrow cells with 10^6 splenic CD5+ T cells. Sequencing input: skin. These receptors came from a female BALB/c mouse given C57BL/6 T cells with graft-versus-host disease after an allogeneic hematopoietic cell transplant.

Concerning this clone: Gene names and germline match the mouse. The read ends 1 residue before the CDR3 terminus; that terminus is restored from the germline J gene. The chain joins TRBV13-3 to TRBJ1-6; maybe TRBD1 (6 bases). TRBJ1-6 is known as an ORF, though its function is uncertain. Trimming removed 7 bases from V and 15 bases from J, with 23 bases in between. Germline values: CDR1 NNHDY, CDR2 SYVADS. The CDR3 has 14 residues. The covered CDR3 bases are TGTGCCAGCCGAGGGACATTAAACACCGGGCACCTCTAC. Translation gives CASRGTLNTGHLY. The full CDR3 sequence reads CASRGTLNTGHLYF.

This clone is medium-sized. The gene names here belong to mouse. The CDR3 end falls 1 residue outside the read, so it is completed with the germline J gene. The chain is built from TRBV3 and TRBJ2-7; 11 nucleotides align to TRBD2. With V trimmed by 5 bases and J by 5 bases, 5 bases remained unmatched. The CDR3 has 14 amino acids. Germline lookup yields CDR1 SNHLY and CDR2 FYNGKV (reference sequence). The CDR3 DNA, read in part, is TGTGCCAGCAGCCCCGACTGGGGGGGGAATGAACAGTAC. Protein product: CASSPDWGGNEQY. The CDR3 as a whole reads CASSPDWGGNEQYF.

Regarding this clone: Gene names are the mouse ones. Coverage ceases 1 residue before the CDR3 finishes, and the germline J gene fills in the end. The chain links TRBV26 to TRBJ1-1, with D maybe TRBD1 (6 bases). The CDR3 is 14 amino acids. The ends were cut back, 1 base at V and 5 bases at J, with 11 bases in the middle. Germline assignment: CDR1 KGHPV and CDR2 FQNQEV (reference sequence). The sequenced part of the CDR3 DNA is TGTGCCAGCAGTCTGTTGGGGGCTGGGACAGAAGTCTTC. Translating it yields CASSLLGAGTEVF. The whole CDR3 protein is CASSLLGAGTEVFF.

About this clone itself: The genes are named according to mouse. This CDR3 reads CSSSPGAQDTQYF. The CDR3 DNA, read in part, is TGCTCCAGCAGCCCAGGGGCCCAAGACACCCAGTAC. The chain links TRBV23 to TRBJ2-5; TRBD1, as called in the table, went unchecked against the DNA. The missing CDR3 end, 1 residue past where the read stops, is filled in from the germline J gene. The CDR3 has 13 amino acids. CDR1 is KGHTA and CDR2 is FQNQQP in the germline V gene.

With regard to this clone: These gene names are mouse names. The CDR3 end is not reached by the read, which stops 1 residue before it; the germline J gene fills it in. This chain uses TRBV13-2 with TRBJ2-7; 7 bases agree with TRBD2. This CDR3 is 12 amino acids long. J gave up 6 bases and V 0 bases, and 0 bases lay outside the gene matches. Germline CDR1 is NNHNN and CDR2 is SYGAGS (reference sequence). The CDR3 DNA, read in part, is TGTGCCAGCGGTGATGGGGGGGGTGAACAGTAC. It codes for CASGDGGGEQY. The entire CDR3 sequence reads CASGDGGGEQYF.

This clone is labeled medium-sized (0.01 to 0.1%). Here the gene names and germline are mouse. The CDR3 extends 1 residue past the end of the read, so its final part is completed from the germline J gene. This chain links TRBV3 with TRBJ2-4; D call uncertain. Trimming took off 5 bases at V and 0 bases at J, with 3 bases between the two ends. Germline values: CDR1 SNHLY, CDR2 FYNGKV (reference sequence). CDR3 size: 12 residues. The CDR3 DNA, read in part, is TGTGCCAGCAGCACTAGTCAAAACACCTTGTAC. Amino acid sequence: CASSTSQNTLY. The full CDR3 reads CASSTSQNTLYF.

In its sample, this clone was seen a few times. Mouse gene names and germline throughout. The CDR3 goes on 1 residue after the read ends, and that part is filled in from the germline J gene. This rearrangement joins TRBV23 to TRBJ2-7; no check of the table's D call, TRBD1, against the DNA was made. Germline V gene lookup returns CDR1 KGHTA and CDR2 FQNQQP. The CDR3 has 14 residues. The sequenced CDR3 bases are TGCTCCAGCAGCCCTCCGGGACAGGGTTGGGAACAGTAC. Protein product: CSSSPPGQGWEQY. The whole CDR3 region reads CSSSPPGQGWEQYF.

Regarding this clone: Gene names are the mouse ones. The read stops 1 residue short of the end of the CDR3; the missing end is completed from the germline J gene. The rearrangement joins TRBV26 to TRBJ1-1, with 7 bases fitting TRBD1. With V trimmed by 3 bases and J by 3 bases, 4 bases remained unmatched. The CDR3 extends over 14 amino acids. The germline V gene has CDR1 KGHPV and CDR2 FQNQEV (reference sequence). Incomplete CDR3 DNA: TGTGCCAGCAGTCTATGGCAGGGGGACACAGAAGTCTTC. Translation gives CASSLWQGDTEVF. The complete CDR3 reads CASSLWQGDTEVFF.

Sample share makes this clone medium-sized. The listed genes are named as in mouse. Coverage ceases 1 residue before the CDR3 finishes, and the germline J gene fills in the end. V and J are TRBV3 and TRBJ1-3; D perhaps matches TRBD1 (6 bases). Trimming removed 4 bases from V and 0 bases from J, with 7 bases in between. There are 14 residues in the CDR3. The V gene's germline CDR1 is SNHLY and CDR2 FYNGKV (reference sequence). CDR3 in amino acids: CASSSRGSGNTLYF. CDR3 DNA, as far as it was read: TGTGCCAGCAGCTCCAGGGGTTCTGGAAATACGCTCTAT.

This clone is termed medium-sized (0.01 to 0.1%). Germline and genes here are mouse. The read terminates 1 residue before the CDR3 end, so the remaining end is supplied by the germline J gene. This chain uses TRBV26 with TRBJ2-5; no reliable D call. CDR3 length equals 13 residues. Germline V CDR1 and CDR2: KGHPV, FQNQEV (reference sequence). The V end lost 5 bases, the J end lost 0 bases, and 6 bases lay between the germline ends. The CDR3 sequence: CASSLDNQDTQYF. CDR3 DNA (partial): TGTGCCAGCAGTTTAGATAACCAAGACACCCAGTAC.

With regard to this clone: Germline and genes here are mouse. The CDR3 loop is CAWSTGTGGYEQYF. The sequenced CDR3 bases are TGTGCCTGGAGTACCGGGACTGGGGGTTATGAACAGTAC. The chain uses TRBV31 and TRBJ2-7; 11 bases fit TRBD2. The read gets to within 1 residue of the CDR3 end, and the germline J gene fills in the rest. This CDR3 comprises 14 residues. V was clipped by 2 bases and J by 4 bases; unmatched bases: 4. Germline values: CDR1 GKSSPN, CDR2 SITVG.

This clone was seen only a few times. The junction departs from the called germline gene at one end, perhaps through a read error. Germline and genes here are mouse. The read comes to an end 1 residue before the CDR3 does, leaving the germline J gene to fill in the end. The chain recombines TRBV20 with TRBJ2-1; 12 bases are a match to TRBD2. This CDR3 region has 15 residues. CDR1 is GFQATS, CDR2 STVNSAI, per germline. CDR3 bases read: TGTGGTGCTCGGGACTGGGGGGCTAACTATGCTGAGCAGTTC. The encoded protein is CGARDWGANYAEQF. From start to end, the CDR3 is CGARDWGANYAEQFF.

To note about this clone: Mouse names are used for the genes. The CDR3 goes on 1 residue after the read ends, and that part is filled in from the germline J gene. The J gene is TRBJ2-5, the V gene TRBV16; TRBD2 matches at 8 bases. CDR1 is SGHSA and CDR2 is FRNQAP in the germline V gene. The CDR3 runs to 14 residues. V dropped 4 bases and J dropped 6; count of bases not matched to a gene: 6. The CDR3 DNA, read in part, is TGTGCAAGCAGCTCCTGGGGGGTCAGGGACACCCAGTAC. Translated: CASSSWGVRDTQY. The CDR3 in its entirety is CASSSWGVRDTQYF.

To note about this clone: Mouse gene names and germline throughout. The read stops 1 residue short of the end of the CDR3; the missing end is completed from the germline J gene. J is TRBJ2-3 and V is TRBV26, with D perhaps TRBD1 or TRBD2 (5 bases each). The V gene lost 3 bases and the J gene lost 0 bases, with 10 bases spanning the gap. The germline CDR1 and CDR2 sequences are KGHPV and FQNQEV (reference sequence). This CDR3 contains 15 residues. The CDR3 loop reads CASSLLGRSAETLYF. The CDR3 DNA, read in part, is TGTGCCAGCAGTCTTTTGGGGCGAAGTGCAGAAACGCTGTAT.

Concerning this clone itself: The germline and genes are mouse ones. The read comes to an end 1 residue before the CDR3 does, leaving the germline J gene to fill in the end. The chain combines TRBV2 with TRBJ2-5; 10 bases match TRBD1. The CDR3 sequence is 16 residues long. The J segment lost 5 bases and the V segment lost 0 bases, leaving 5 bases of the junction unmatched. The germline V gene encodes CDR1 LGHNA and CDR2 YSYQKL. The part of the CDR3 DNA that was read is TGTGCCAGCAGCCAAGATGAGACAGGGGGCAGAGACACCCAGTAC. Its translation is CASSQDETGGRDTQY. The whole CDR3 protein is CASSQDETGGRDTQYF.

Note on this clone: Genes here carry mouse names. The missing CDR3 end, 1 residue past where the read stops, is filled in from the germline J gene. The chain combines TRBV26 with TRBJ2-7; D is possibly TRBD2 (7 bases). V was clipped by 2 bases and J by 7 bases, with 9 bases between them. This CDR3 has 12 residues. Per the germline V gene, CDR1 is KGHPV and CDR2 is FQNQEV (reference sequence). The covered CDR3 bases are TGTGCCAGCAGTCTGGGGGGGCGGGAACAGTAC. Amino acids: CASSLGGREQY. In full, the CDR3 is CASSLGGREQYF.

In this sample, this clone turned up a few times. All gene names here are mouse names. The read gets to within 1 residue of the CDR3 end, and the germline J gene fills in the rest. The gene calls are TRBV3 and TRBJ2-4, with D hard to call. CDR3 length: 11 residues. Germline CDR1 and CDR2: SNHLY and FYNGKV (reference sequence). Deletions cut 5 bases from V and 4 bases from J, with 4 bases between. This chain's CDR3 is CASSLKNTLYF. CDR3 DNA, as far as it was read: TGTGCCAGCAGCCTTAAAAACACCTTGTAC.

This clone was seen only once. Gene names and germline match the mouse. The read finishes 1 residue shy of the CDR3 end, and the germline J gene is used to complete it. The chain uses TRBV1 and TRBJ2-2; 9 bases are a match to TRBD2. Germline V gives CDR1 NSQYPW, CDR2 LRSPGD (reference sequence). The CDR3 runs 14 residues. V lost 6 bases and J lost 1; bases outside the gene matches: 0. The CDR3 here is CTCRTGGNTGQLYF. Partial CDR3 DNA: TGCACCTGCAGGACTGGGGGAAACACCGGGCAGCTCTAC.

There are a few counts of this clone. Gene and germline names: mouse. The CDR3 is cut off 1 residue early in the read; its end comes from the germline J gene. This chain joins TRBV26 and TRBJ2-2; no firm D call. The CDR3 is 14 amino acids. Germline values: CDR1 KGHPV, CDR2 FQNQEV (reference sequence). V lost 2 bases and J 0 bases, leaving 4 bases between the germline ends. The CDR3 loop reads CASSLVSNTGQLYF. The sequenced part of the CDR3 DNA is TGTGCCAGCAGTCTGGTCTCAAACACCGGGCAGCTCTAC.

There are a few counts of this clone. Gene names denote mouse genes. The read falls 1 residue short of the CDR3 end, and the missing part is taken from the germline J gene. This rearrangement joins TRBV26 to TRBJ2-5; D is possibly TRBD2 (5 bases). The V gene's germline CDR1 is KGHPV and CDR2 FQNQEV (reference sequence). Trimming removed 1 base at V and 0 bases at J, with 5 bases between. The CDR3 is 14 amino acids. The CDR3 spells CASSLLGNQDTQYF. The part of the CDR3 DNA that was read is TGTGCCAGCAGTCTGTTGGGGAACCAAGACACCCAGTAC.

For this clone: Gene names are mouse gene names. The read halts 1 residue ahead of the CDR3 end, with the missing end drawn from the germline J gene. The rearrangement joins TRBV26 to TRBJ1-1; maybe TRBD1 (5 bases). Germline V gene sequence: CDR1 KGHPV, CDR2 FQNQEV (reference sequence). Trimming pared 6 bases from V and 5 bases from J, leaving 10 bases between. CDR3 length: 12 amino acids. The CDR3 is CASSLGRTEVFF. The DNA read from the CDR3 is TGTGCCAGCAGCCTGGGACGGACAGAAGTCTTC.

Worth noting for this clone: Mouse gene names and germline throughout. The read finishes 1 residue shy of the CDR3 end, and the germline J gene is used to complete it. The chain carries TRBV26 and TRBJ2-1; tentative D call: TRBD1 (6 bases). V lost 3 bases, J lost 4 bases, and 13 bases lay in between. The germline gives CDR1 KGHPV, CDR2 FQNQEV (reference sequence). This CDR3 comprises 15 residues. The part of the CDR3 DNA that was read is TGTGCCAGCAGTCTCCCCGGGACAATATATGCTGAGCAGTTC. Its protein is CASSLPGTIYAEQF. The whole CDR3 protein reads CASSLPGTIYAEQFF.

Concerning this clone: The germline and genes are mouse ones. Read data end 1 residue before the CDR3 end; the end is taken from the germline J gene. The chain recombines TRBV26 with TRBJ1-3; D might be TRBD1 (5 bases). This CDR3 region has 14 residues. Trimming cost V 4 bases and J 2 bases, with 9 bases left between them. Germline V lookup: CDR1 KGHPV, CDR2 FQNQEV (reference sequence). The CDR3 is CASSRQGTGNTLYF. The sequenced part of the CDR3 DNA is TGTGCCAGCAGTCGCCAGGGAACTGGAAATACGCTCTAT.

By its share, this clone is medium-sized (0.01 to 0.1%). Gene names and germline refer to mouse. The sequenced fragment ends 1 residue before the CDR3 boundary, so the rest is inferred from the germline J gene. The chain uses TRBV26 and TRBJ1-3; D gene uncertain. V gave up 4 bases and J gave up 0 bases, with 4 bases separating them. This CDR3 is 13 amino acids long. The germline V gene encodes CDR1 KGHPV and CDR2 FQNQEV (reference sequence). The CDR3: CASSQASGNTLYF. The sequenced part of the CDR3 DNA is TGTGCCAGCAGTCAGGCTTCTGGAAATACGCTCTAT.

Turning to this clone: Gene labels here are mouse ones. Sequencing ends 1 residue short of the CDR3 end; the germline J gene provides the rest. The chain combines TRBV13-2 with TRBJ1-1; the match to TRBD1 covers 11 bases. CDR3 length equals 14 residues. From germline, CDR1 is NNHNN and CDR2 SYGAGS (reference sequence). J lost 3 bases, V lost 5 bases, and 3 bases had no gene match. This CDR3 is CASGDRGHYTEVFF. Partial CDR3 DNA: TGTGCCAGCGGGGACAGGGGGCATTACACAGAAGTCTTC.